Listed below are T cell receptor beta chains from one sample, sequenced in a study of T cells in Graves' hyperthyroidism and ophthalmopathy. TCRdb independently ran MiXCR on the multiplex PCR reads; one entry per CDR3 protein. The profile shows 380,000 or so distinct CDR3 sequences, 13% of them singletons. The specimen was blood. These receptors all come from a man aged 25 to 45 with Graves' hyperthyroidism that later progressed to Graves' ophthalmopathy. Both conserved end residues are part of each CDR3. The D gene is left open where the match is weak. The listing skips clone size in some rows; elsewhere it reads once, few, many or a size class.

>TRBV13|NA|TRBJ2-4|NA
TGTGCCAGCAGCTTACTTGGACAGAAGGATCGGAACATTCAGTACTTC
CASSLLGQKDRNIQYF
>TRBV11-2|NA|TRBJ2-7|NA
TGTGCCAGCAGCTTAGGGGTTGGGGGCCCCGGGCTGACCTACGAGCAGTACTTC
CASSLGVGGPGLTYEQYF
>TRBV7-2|many|TRBJ1-1|NA
TGTGCCAGCAGCACGCCAGGGGTTCACACTGAAGCTTTCTTT
CASSTPGVHTEAFF
>TRBV5-5|few|TRBJ2-7|NA
TGTGCCAGCAGCTTTCAGAATTACTACGAGCAGTACTTC
CASSFQNYYEQYF
>TRBV11-2|many|TRBJ1-6|NA
TGTGCCAGCAGCTTAGGTGTAGGTTTAGGGCAGGGTCCACCCCTCCACTTT
CASSLGVGLGQGPPLHF
>TRBV9|few|TRBJ2-7|TRBD1
TGTGCCAGCAGCCCGAGAATGGGACAGGGGGGAACCTACGAGCAGTACTTC
CASSPRMGQGGTYEQYF
>TRBV30|many|TRBJ2-3|NA
TGTGCCTGGAGTGTACTTGCTAGCACAGATACGCAGTATTTT
CAWSVLASTDTQYF
>TRBV19|NA|TRBJ2-5|NA
TGTGCCAGTAGTATAGGGGGTAGGGCAAAGCAAGAGACCCAGTACTTC
CASSIGGRAKQETQYF
>TRBV27|many|TRBJ2-3|TRBD2
TGTGCCAGCAGTTTATCTCTAGCGGCAGATACGCAGTATTTT
CASSLSLAADTQYF
>TRBV9|few|TRBJ2-5|NA
TGTGCCAGCCCTCTGTCCTTCCCCCTACCTACCAAGCCTCAAGAGACCCAGTACTTC
CASPLSFPLPTKPQETQYF
>TRBV6-1|many|TRBJ2-2|NA
TGTGCCAGCATGATCCCTCGGGGACCGAACACCGGGGAGCTGTTTTTT
CASMIPRGPNTGELFF
>TRBV6-1|NA|TRBJ2-5|NA
TGTGCCAGCAGTGAGAGGAAGTGGGGCACCCAAGAGACCCAGTACTTC
CASSERKWGTQETQYF
>TRBV12-3/TRBV12-4|many|TRBJ2-5|TRBD2
TGTGCCTCCGGGACTAGTCGATTGGAGACCCAGTACTTC
CASGTSRLETQYF
>TRBV20-1|few|TRBJ2-5|TRBD2
TGCAGTGCTGAAACTAGCGGAAAACAAGAGACCCAGTACTTC
CSAETSGKQETQYF
>TRBV3-1|many|TRBJ1-1|TRBD1
TGTGCCAGCAGCCATCGTCCAGGGGGTTACGTTGAAGCTTTCTTT
CASSHRPGGYVEAFF
>TRBV19|NA|TRBJ2-2|NA
TGTGCCAGTAGTATACTCGGCCGGACCGGGGAGCTGTTTTTT
CASSILGRTGELFF
>TRBV7-8|many|TRBJ2-7|NA
TGTGCCAGCAGCTTGCGCCGGGACTCCCGATACGAGCAGTACTTC
CASSLRRDSRYEQYF
>TRBV6-2/TRBV6-3|many|TRBJ1-1|NA
TGTGCCAGCAGTTATCGGGCCGCTCCGAACACTGAAGCTTTCTTT
CASSYRAAPNTEAFF
>TRBV13|many|TRBJ1-2|NA
TGTGCCAGCAGCCCCGGACTCGGTGGCTACACCTTC
CASSPGLGGYTF
>TRBV7-9|many|TRBJ2-7|TRBD1
TGTGCCAGCAGCTTAGTGTGGACAGGGGACTACGAGCAGTACTTC
CASSLVWTGDYEQYF
>TRBV7-8|few|TRBJ2-5|NA
TGTGCCAGCAGCGCTTACCCGGACAGAGACCAAGAGACCCAGTACTTC
CASSAYPDRDQETQYF
>TRBV3-1|many|TRBJ1-2|TRBD1
TGTGCCAGCAGCCAGGGACAGGGAAAGTATGGCTACACCTTC
CASSQGQGKYGYTF
>TRBV5-5|few|TRBJ1-4|TRBD1
TGTGCCAGCAGCCCCTCAGGGGGCCCTAATGAAAAACTGTTTTTT
CASSPSGGPNEKLFF
>TRBV11-2|NA|TRBJ2-3|TRBD1
TGTGCCAGCAGCACACAGGGGGCTCCCACAGATACGCAGTATTTT
CASSTQGAPTDTQYF
>TRBV29-1|NA|TRBJ2-6|NA
TGCAGCGTTGTCCGCTCTGGGGCCAACGTCCTGACTTTC
CSVVRSGANVLTF
>TRBV12-3/TRBV12-4|many|TRBJ1-5|TRBD1
TGTGCCAGCAGCTTACAGGGGGGAAAACAGCCCCAGCATTTT
CASSLQGGKQPQHF
>TRBV11-2|many|TRBJ2-3|NA
TGTGCCAGCGGGGACACAGATACGCAGTATTTT
CASGDTDTQYF
>TRBV20-1|few|TRBJ2-3|TRBD1
TGCAGTGCTAGAGAACTATACAGGGGAGAAGCAGATACGCAGTATTTT
CSARELYRGEADTQYF
>TRBV10-3|many|TRBJ2-3|TRBD1
TGTGCCATCAGTGAGGGGGACAGGGTGGGAGATACGCAGTATTTT
CAISEGDRVGDTQYF
>TRBV12-3/TRBV12-4|NA|TRBJ1-3|NA
TGTGCCAGCAGTTACGCCTCGGGGCGAGGAAACACCATATATTTT
CASSYASGRGNTIYF
>TRBV3-1|many|TRBJ2-5|NA
TGTGCCAGCAGCCAAGTAGAGACCCAGTACTTC
CASSQVETQYF
>TRBV6-1|many|TRBJ2-2|TRBD1
TGTGCCAGCAGCCGGACAGGCCCGAACACCGGGGAGCTGTTTTTT
CASSRTGPNTGELFF
>TRBV20-1|NA|TRBJ2-2|TRBD2
TGCAGTGCTCCGAGACTAGCGGTGAACACCGGGGAGCTGTTTTTT
CSAPRLAVNTGELFF
>TRBV2|many|TRBJ2-7|TRBD1
TGTGCCAGCAGCACAGGGGTTGGATACGAGCAGTACTTC
CASSTGVGYEQYF
>TRBV5-1|NA|TRBJ1-5|NA
TGCGCCAGCCGCATAGGCCCTAGCAATCAGCCCCAGCATTTT
CASRIGPSNQPQHF
>TRBV5-6|many|TRBJ1-6|NA
TGTGCCAGCAGCTCCTCCAGAGTCTATAATTCACCCCTCCACTTT
CASSSSRVYNSPLHF
>TRBV27|NA|TRBJ2-7|NA
TGTGCCAGCAGTCCAGAGGGGGGGGGGGAGCAGTACTTC
CASSPEGGGEQYF
>TRBV2|many|TRBJ1-4|NA
TGTGCCAGCCGGCGGGGGGCAACTAATGAAAAACTGTTTTTT
CASRRGATNEKLFF
>TRBV5-1|NA|TRBJ1-2|TRBD1
TGCGCCAGCAGCTTAGGGACAGTTAAGGACTACACCTTC
CASSLGTVKDYTF
>TRBV12-3/TRBV12-4|many|TRBJ1-1|NA
TGTGCCAGCAGGGGTTTAGGACGCAGGGACACTGAAGCTTTCTTT
CASRGLGRRDTEAFF
>TRBV7-3|few|TRBJ2-3|TRBD1
TGTGCCAGCAGCTCCGGGACAGGGTACACAGATACGCAGTATTTT
CASSSGTGYTDTQYF